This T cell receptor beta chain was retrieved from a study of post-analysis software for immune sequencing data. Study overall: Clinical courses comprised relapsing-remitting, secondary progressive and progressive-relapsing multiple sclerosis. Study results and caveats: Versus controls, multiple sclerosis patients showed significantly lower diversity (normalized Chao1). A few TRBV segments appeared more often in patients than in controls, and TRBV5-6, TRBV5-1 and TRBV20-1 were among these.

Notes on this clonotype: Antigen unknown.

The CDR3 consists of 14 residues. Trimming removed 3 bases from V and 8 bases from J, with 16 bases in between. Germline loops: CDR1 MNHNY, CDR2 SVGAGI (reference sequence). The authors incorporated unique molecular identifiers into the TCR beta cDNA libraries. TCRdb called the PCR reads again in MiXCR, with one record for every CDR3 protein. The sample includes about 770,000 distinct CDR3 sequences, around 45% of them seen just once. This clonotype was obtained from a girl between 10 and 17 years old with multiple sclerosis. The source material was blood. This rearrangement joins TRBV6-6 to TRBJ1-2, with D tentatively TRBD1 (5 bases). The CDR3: CASSYQGARGGYTF. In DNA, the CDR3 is TGTGCCAGCAGTTATCAGGGAGCCCGAGGGGGCTACACCTTC.